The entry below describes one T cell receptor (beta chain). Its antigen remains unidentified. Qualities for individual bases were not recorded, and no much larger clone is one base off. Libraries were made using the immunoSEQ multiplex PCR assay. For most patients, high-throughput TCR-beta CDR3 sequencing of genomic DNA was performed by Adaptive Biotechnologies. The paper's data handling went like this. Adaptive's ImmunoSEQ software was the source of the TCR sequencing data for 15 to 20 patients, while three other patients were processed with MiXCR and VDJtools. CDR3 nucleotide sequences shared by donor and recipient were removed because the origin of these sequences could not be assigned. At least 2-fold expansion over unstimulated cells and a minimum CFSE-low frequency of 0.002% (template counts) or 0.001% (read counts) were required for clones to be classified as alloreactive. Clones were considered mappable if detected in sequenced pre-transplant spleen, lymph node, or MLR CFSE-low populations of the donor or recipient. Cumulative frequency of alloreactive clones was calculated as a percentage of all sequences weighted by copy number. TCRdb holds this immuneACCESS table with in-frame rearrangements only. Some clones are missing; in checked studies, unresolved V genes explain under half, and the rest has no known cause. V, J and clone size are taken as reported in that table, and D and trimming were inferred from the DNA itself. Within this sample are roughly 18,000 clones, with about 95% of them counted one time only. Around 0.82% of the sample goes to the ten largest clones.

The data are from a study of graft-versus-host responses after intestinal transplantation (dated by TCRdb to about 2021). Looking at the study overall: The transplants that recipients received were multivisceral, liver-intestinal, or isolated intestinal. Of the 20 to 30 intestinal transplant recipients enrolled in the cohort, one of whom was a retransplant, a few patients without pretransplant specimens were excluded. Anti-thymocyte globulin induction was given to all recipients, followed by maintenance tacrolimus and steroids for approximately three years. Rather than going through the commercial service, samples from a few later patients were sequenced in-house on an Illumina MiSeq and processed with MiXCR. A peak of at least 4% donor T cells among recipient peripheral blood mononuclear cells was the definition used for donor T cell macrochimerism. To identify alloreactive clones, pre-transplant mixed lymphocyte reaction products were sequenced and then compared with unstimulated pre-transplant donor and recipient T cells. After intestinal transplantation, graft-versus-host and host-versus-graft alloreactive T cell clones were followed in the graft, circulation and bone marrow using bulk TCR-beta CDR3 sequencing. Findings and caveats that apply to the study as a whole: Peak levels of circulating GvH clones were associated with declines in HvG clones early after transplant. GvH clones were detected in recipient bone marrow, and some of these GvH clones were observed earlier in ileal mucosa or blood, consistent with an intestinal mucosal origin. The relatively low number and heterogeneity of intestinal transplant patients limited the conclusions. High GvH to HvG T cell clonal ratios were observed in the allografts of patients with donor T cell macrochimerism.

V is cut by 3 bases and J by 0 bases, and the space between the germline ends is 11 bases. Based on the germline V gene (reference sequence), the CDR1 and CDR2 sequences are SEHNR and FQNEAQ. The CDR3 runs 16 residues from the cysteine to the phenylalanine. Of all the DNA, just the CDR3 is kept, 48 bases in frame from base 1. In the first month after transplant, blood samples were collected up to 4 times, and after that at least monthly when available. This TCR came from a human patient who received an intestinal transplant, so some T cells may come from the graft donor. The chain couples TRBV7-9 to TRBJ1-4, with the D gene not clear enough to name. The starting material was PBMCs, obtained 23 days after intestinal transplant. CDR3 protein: CASSLGKQPTNEKLFF. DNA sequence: TGTGCCAGCAGCTTGGGAAAACAACCAACTAATGAAAAACTGTTTTTT.